Here is one TCR beta chain with its context. Its antigen remains unidentified. The CDR3 runs to 11 residues. CDR1 is MDHEN, CDR2 SYDVKM, per germline. Deletions cut 7 bases from V and 8 bases from J, with 10 bases between. This entry is derived from a study of cytomegalovirus exposure and HLA in healthy donors. The PCR employed 60 Vbeta primers together with 13 Jbeta primers. The repertoire was sequenced with immunoSEQ multiplex PCR; TCRdb's copy has only in-frame clones and lacks some. The sample holds fewer than 40,000 clones, about 65% seen once. Overall study results and limits: In a later analysis, roughly 17,000 TCR beta sequences were associated with HLA alleles at 0.05 false discovery rate.

Sequenced sample: PBMCs. This TCR derives from a man aged 45-60 years in good health and CMV-seropositive. The rearrangement links TRBV28 to TRBJ2-3, with no clear D. The CDR3 sequence: CASTRGGTQYF. CDR3 DNA sequence: TGTGCCAGCACCCGTGGCGGTACGCAGTATTTT.